The clone carrying this T cell receptor (beta chain) was recorded at least ten times. The data are from a study of breast tumors, draining lymph nodes, adjacent tissues. The CDR3 loop spans 15 amino acids. CDR1 and CDR2 (germline): KGHSH, LQKENI. The J segment lost 4 bases and the V segment lost 5 bases, leaving 7 bases of the junction unmatched. TCRdb passed the multiplex PCR reads through MiXCR, listing each CDR3 protein once. The data hold about 13,000 distinct CDR3 sequences, with about 46% observed a single time. V gene TRBV18 combines with J gene TRBJ2-2; TRBD1 matches at 7 bases. The sample consisted of tumor-adjacent breast tissue. The TCR originated in a female donor with breast cancer. Some clones in this sample may be carry-over from other donors' samples. The CDR3 region is CASSTGTAFTGELFF. The CDR3 bases are TGTGCCAGCTCAACCGGGACAGCCTTCACCGGGGAGCTGTTTTTT.